Following are 32 T cell receptor beta chains from one sample sequenced in a study of T cells in Graves' hyperthyroidism and ophthalmopathy. RNA transcripts gave rise to amplified TCR beta CDR3 regions. Using the HTBI primer set, a first-round RT-PCR was run on the TCR CDR3. TCRdb called the multiplex PCR reads again in MiXCR, with one record for every CDR3 protein. The sample contains 500,000 or so distinct CDR3 sequences, roughly 15% of which appear only once. Material: blood. Source of these receptors: a woman in her twenties or thirties with Graves' ophthalmopathy.

The rearrangement joins TRBV20-1 to TRBJ2-7, with D unclear. The V and J ends lost 3 bases and 8 bases respectively, with 11 bases between them. Looked up from germline, CDR1 is DFQATT and CDR2 is SNEGSKA (reference sequence). The CDR3 runs 11 residues. The CDR3 DNA sequence: TGCAGTGCTAGGTCTCTAGGTCAGCAGTACTTC. It encodes CSARSLGQQYF.

In this sample, this clonotype turned up many times. The chain employs TRBV4-3 and TRBJ1-2; D may be TRBD1 (5 bases). Trimming took off 4 bases at V and 4 bases at J, with 13 bases between the two ends. Looked up from germline, CDR1 is LGHNA and CDR2 is YSLEER. The CDR3 runs to 14 residues. In nucleotides, the CDR3 is TGCGCCAGCAGCCGGGACCAGGGCGTCTATGGCTACACCTTC. Translated, it gives CASSRDQGVYGYTF.

The J gene is TRBJ2-1, the V gene TRBV15; TRBD2 might be the D (5 bases). Germline-derived CDR1 and CDR2 are LNHNV and YYDKDF (reference sequence). The CDR3 is 17 amino acids. V was trimmed by 0 bases and J by 7 bases, leaving 19 bases between them. Here the CDR3 DNA reads TGTGCCACCAGCAGAGATCGGCCTAGCAACTTGAGGAATGAGCAGTTCTTC. As protein: CATSRDRPSNLRNEQFF.

The chain joins TRBV12-3 or TRBV12-4 to TRBJ2-2; 8 bases are shared with TRBD2. V was clipped by 3 bases and J by 4 bases; unmatched bases: 7. This CDR3 contains 16 residues. CDR3 sequence (DNA): TGTGCCAGCAGTTTGTACGGGAGGGCCTTCACCGGGGAGCTGTTTTTT. Protein sequence: CASSLYGRAFTGELFF.

The chain couples TRBV9 to TRBJ2-2; 9 bases are shared with TRBD1. V lost 5 bases and J lost 6; bases outside the gene matches: 5. The germline CDR1 and CDR2 sequences are SGDLS and YYNGEE. The CDR3 covers 14 residues. The CDR3 coding sequence is TGTGCCAGCAGGGACAGGGGTTTTGCCGGGGAGCTGTTTTTT. It translates to CASRDRGFAGELFF.

On this clonotype: One end of the junction fails to match germline, which may point to a read error. The genes are TRBV5-1 and TRBJ1-1; D is ambiguous. The CDR3 extends over 13 amino acids. Germline CDR1 and CDR2: SGHRS and YFSETQ. For the CDR3, the DNA is TGCGCCAGCACGAGGGCGAAGAACGCTGAAGCTTTCTTT. Protein product: CASTRAKNAEAFF. The full variable domain, rest sourced from reference TRBV5-1 and TRBJ1-1, is KAGVTQTPRYLIKTRGQQVTLSCSPISGHRSVSWYQQTPGQGLQFLFEYFSETQRNKGNFPGRFSGRQFSNSRSEMNVSTLELGDSALYLCASTRAKNAEAFFGQGTRLTVV.

This clonotype was counted ten times or more. This chain connects TRBV3-1 to TRBJ2-1; 9 nucleotides line up with TRBD2. Germline assignment: CDR1 LGHDT and CDR2 YNNKEL (reference sequence). This CDR3 is 14 amino acids long. The V gene end was trimmed by 11 bases and the J gene end by 5 bases; junction bases not matched to a gene: 10. As DNA, the CDR3 is TGTGCCTCGCGGGCTAGCGGGATCAACAATGAGCAGTTCTTC. Its translation is CASRASGINNEQFF.

In its sample, this clonotype was seen many times. The V call is TRBV7-9, the J call TRBJ2-5; unclear D gene. The CDR3 is made up of 15 amino acids. Per the germline V gene, CDR1 is SEHNR and CDR2 is FQNEAQ (reference sequence). V lost 3 bases, J lost 0 bases, and 11 bases lay in between. The chain's CDR3 is CASSLAETYQETQYF. The CDR3 bases are TGTGCCAGCAGCTTGGCGGAGACGTACCAAGAGACCCAGTACTTC.

The V and J genes are TRBV29-1 and TRBJ2-7; 9 bases match TRBD2. The J segment lost 6 bases and the V segment lost 6 bases, leaving 9 bases of the junction unmatched. This CDR3 region has 13 residues. CDR1 SQVTM and CDR2 ANQGSEA come from the germline V gene. The chain's CDR3 is CSVRLAAGGEQYF. The CDR3 bases are TGCAGCGTGAGACTAGCGGCCGGCGGCGAGCAGTACTTC.

This clonotype was recorded a few times. The chain's CDR3 is CASSKTQNNEQFF. The DNA for the CDR3 is TGTGCCAGCAGTAAGACACAGAACAATGAGCAGTTCTTC. The chain carries TRBV6-1 and TRBJ2-1; D call uncertain. The CDR3 extends over 13 amino acids. The V gene lost 5 bases and the J gene lost 5 bases, with 10 bases spanning the gap. The V gene's germline CDR1 is MNHNS and CDR2 SASEGT.

This clonotype appeared many times. The chain is built from TRBV30 and TRBJ1-1, with a possible D match to TRBD1 (5 bases). The V end lost 0 bases, the J end lost 1 base, and 9 bases lay between the germline ends. The CDR3 sequence is 14 residues long. Germline V gene data show CDR1 as GTSNPN and CDR2 as SVGIG (reference sequence). CDR3 in amino acids: CAWSVSRGNTEAFF. Here the CDR3 DNA reads TGTGCCTGGAGTGTCAGTAGGGGGAACACTGAAGCTTTCTTT.

This clonotype was detected only a few times. CDR3 nucleotide sequence: TGTGCCAGCAGCCAAACCCTCGGGGGGCAGTACTTC. Translated, it gives CASSQTLGGQYF. The chain links TRBV7-9 to TRBJ2-7; maybe TRBD2 (6 bases). The length of the CDR3 is 12 residues. Germline CDR1 SEHNR, CDR2 FQNEAQ (reference sequence). V was pared by 5 bases and J by 9 bases, with 14 bases between.

This clonotype was detected ten times or more. The chain recombines TRBV5-1 with TRBJ2-5; TRBD1 aligns across 9 bases. The CDR3 covers 15 residues. J was trimmed by 2 bases and V by 1 base; bases with no gene match: 3. Germline CDR1 reads SGHRS; CDR2 reads YFSETQ. CDR3 protein: CASSLMGQGQETQYF. The CDR3 DNA follows: TGCGCCAGCAGCTTGATGGGACAGGGACAAGAGACCCAGTACTTC.

The table lists this clonotype with many counts. The J gene is TRBJ1-6, the V gene TRBV13; 11 bases are shared with TRBD1. CDR3 size: 16 residues. CDR1 is PRHDT and CDR2 is FYEKMQ in the germline V gene (reference sequence). V gave up 6 bases and J gave up 9 bases; unmatched junction bases: 10. The CDR3 is CASSPWTGGRFSPLHF. The CDR3 region has the DNA TGTGCCAGCAGTCCGTGGACAGGGGGCCGTTTTTCACCCCTCCACTTT.

Only a few counts were recorded for this clonotype. V and J are TRBV29-1 and TRBJ2-3, with 12 bases matching TRBD2. The germline V gene encodes CDR1 SQVTM and CDR2 ANQGSEA. The J segment lost 6 bases and the V segment lost 4 bases, leaving 5 bases of the junction unmatched. This CDR3 has 14 amino acids. This chain's CDR3 is CSVVVGLAGDTQYF. DNA for the CDR3: TGCAGCGTTGTCGTGGGACTAGCGGGTGATACGCAGTATTTT.

In the case of this clonotype: A read error may be the cause here, since a much bigger clone is one base away. The chain joins TRBV3-1 to TRBJ1-1; 8 bases line up with TRBD1. The length of the CDR3 is 15 residues. The V gene's germline CDR1 is LGHDT and CDR2 YNNKEL (reference sequence). V was pared by 3 bases and J by 9 bases, with 12 bases of the junction left unmatched. As DNA, the CDR3 is TGTGCCAGCAGCCAGCCCGGGACAGGCGTGCGGAAAGCTTTCTTT. This translates into CASSQPGTGVRKAFF.

The genes are TRBV18 and TRBJ1-2; D unclear. The V gene lost 1 base and the J gene lost 4 bases, with 7 bases spanning the gap. Germline V gene sequence: CDR1 KGHSH, CDR2 LQKENI. This CDR3 region has 13 residues. This CDR3 is CASSPQRLYGYTF. The CDR3, as DNA: TGTGCCAGCTCACCACAGCGGCTCTATGGCTACACCTTC.

This clonotype occurred a few times. V is TRBV6-1 and J is TRBJ2-7; D may be TRBD1 or TRBD2 (5 bases each). The V gene lost 8 bases and the J gene lost 4 bases, with 12 bases spanning the gap. The CDR3 loop spans 12 amino acids. Per germline, CDR1 MNHNS and CDR2 SASEGT. CDR3 DNA: TGTGCCAGCGGGCAGGGAGTATACGAGCAGTACTTC. Its protein is CASGQGVYEQYF.

The sample holds many counts of this clonotype. V is TRBV12-3 or TRBV12-4 and J is TRBJ1-1, with D possibly matching TRBD1 (6 bases). The CDR3 loop spans 16 amino acids. Trimming removed 2 bases from V and 4 bases from J, with 17 bases in between. CDR3 sequence (DNA): TGTGCCAGCAGTTTACCTTCTGGGACATATGGCACTGAAGCTTTCTTT. Translation: CASSLPSGTYGTEAFF.

This sequence joins TRBV19 and TRBJ1-1; 9 nucleotides align to TRBD1. CDR3 length equals 14 residues. The germline CDR1 and CDR2 sequences are LNHDA and SQIVND (reference sequence). V lost 5 bases to trimming and J lost 11 bases; unmatched junction nucleotides: 12. This CDR3 is CASSAGTQGAEAFF. In nucleotides, the CDR3 is TGTGCCAGTAGTGCCGGAACACAGGGGGCGGAGGCTTTCTTT.

Only a few counts were recorded for this clonotype. V is TRBV20-1 and J is TRBJ2-7, with a tentative D call TRBD1 (7 bases). CDR3 length: 14 amino acids. CDR1 and CDR2 from the germline V gene are DFQATT and SNEGSKA (reference sequence). V shed 3 bases and J shed 4 bases, with 16 bases lying between them. CDR3 DNA sequence: TGCAGTGCTAGCGGCAGGGGGGAAGGGTACGAGCAGTACTTC. As protein: CSASGRGEGYEQYF.

As concerns this clonotype: A read error may be the cause here, since a much bigger clone is one base away. This chain joins TRBV7-6 and TRBJ2-5; 9 bases agree with TRBD1. Near its end, the DNA agrees better with TRBJ2-1, so the J call may be wrong. The germline gives CDR1 SGHVS, CDR2 FNYEAQ. The CDR3 covers 14 residues. The CDR3: CASNTGQGKETQFF. CDR3 sequence (DNA): TGTGCCAGCAATACCGGACAGGGGAAAGAGACCCAGTTCTTC.

In its sample, this clonotype was seen many times. CDR3 amino acids: CATSDSGTSYNEQFF. CDR3 nucleotide sequence: TGTGCCACCAGTGATTCCGGGACATCCTACAATGAGCAGTTCTTC. This chain uses TRBV24-1 with TRBJ2-1, with D maybe TRBD1 (6 bases). There are 15 residues in the CDR3. Germline V gene lookup returns CDR1 KGHDR and CDR2 SFDVKD. V lost 2 bases and J lost 1, with 8 bases in between.

This clonotype was observed at least ten times. CDR3 nucleotide sequence: TGTGCCAGCAGTACACTAGCGGGCGGGTACAATGAGCAGTTCTTC. As protein: CASSTLAGGYNEQFF. V gene TRBV28 combines with J gene TRBJ2-1; TRBD2 matches 9 bases. The CDR3 totals 15 residues. Losses at the gene ends were 5 bases for V and 4 bases for J; bases not matched to a gene: 6. The V gene's germline CDR1 is MDHEN and CDR2 SYDVKM.

This clonotype showed up many times. The chain links TRBV7-3 to TRBJ2-7, with D maybe TRBD1 (5 bases). The CDR3 is 14 residues long. Germline lookup yields CDR1 SGHTA and CDR2 FQGTGA. V lost 3 bases to trimming and J lost 3 bases, with 12 bases between them. The CDR3 spells CASSLFPGHYEQYF. In DNA form, the CDR3 reads TGTGCCAGCAGCTTGTTTCCAGGGCACTACGAGCAGTACTTC.

The chain recombines TRBV6-1 with TRBJ1-2; D gene unclear. Germline V lookup: CDR1 MNHNS, CDR2 SASEGT. With 5 bases removed from V and 6 bases from J, the gap between germline ends came to 16 bases. CDR3 length: 14 residues. CDR3 in amino acids: CASSYSVSPDGYTF. For the CDR3, the DNA is TGTGCCAGCAGTTACAGCGTATCGCCCGATGGCTACACCTTC.

This chain links TRBV7-6 with TRBJ1-2, with D unclear. The CDR3 runs 14 residues. Germline CDR1 reads SGHVS; CDR2 reads FNYEAQ. The V gene lost 4 bases and the J gene lost 10 bases, with 19 bases spanning the gap. In DNA form, the CDR3 reads TGTGCCAGCAGCTCCCAATCCGCATTTGGGGACTACACCTTC. This codes for CASSSQSAFGDYTF. Supplemented by reference TRBV7-6 and TRBJ1-2, the full variable domain reads GAGVSQSPRYKVTKRGQDVALRCDPISGHVSLYWYRQALGQGPEFLTYFNYEAQQDKSGLPNDRFSAERPEGSISTLTIQRTEQRDSAMYRCASSSQSAFGDYTFGSGTRLTVV.

This chain joins TRBV10-2 and TRBJ1-1; unclear D gene. The germline V gene has CDR1 WSHSY and CDR2 SAAADI. The CDR3 totals 14 residues. V was trimmed by 3 bases and J by 2 bases, leaving 10 bases between them. The CDR3 coding sequence is TGCGCCAGCAGTGATCCGGCAGCCAACACTGAAGCTTTCTTT. Its translation is CASSDPAANTEAFF.

A few counts support this clonotype. V and J are TRBV4-1 and TRBJ1-6; no firm D call. This CDR3 comprises 13 residues. The germline V gene has CDR1 MGHRA and CDR2 YSYEKL. Trimming stripped 0 bases from V and 7 bases from J, with 4 bases between. CDR3 sequence reads: CASSQDTNSPLHF. In DNA, the CDR3 is TGCGCCAGCAGCCAAGACACGAATTCACCCCTCCACTTT.

This clonotype was seen a handful of times. This rearrangement joins TRBV6-1 to TRBJ1-2; D not certain. CDR1 and CDR2 from the germline V gene are MNHNS and SASEGT. The CDR3 sequence is 14 residues long. The V gene lost 5 bases and the J gene lost 6 bases, with 16 bases spanning the gap. The CDR3 sequence is CASSLEGNSHGYTF. In nucleotides, the CDR3 is TGTGCCAGCAGTTTAGAAGGGAATTCACATGGCTACACCTTC.

There are a few counts of this clonotype. Here the CDR3 reads CASSSLMGTEAFF. The CDR3 region has the DNA TGTGCCAGCAGCTCCTTAATGGGGACTGAAGCTTTCTTT. The chain carries TRBV11-2 and TRBJ1-1; D ambiguous. Trimming took 4 bases from V and 5 from J, leaving 11 bases between them. Germline CDR1 SGHAT, CDR2 FQNNGV. The CDR3 has 13 amino acids.

Ten or more counts support this clonotype. This sequence joins TRBV12-3 or TRBV12-4 and TRBJ2-7, with a possible D match to TRBD2 (5 bases). CDR3 length: 16 amino acids. Trimming removed 10 bases at V and 1 base at J, with 23 bases between. The CDR3 reads CAISARGATTSYEQYF. The CDR3 bases are TGTGCCATCTCGGCCCGGGGAGCGACCACATCCTACGAGCAGTACTTC.